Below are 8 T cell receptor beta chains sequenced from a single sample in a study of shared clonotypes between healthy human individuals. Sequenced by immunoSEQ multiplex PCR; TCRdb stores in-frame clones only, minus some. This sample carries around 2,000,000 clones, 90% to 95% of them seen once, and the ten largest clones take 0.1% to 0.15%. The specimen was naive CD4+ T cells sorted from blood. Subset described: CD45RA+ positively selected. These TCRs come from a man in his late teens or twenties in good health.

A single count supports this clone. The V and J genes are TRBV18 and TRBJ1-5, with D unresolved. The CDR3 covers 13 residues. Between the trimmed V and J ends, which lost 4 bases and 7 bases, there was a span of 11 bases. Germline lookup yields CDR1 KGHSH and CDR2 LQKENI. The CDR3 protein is CASSQEGGQPQHF. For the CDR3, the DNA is TGTGCCAGCTCACAGGAGGGAGGGCAGCCCCAGCATTTT.

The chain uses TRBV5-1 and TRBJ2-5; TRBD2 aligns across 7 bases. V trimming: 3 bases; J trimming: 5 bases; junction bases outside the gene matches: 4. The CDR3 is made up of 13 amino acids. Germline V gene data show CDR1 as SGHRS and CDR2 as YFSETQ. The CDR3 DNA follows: TGCGCCAGCAGCTCGACTAGCCCGGAGACCCAGTACTTC. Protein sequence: CASSSTSPETQYF.

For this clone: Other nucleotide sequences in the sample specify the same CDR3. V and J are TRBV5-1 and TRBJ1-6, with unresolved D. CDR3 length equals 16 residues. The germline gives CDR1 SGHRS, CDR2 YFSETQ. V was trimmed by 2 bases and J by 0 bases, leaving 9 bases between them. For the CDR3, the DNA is TGCGCCAGCAGCTTAGACGGGAGCTCCTATAATTCACCCCTCCACTTT. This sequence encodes CASSLDGSSYNSPLHF.

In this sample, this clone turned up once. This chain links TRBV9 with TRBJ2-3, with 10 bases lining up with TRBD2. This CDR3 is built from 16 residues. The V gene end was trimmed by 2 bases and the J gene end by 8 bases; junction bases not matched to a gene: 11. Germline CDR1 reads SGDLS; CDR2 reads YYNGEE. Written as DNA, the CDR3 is TGTGCCAGCAGCGTCTCAGCGGGAGGGCCTCAAGGTACGCAGTATTTT. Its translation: CASSVSAGGPQGTQYF.

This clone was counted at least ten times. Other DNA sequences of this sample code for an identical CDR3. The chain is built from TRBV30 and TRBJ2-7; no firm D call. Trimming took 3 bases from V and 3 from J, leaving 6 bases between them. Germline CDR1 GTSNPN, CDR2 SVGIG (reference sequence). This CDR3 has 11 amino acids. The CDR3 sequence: CAWSGDYEQYF. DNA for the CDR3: TGTGCCTGGAGCGGTGACTACGAGCAGTACTTC.

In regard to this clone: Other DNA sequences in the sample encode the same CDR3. DNA of the CDR3: TGTGCCAGCAGTTTGAGAGCAAACTATGGCTACACCTTC. This sequence encodes CASSLRANYGYTF. This chain links TRBV28 with TRBJ1-2; D gene unclear. V shed 3 bases and J shed 2 bases, with 7 bases lying between them. The CDR3 is made up of 13 amino acids. Germline V CDR1 and CDR2: MDHEN, SYDVKM.

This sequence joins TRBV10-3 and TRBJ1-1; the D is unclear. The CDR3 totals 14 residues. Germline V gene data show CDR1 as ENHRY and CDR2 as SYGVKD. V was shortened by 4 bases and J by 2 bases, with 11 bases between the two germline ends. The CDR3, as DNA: TGTGCCATCAGTGGAGGTTTAGGAAACACTGAAGCTTTCTTT. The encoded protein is CAISGGLGNTEAFF.

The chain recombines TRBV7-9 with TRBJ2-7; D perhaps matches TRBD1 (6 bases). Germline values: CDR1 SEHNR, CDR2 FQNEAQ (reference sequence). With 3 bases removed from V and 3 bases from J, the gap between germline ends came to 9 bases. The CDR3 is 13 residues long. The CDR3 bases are TGTGCCAGCAGCTTTGGACAGAACTACGAGCAGTACTTC. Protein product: CASSFGQNYEQYF.